Shown below are 28 T cell receptor beta chains from a single sample sequenced in a study of T cell changes during pregnancy in multiple sclerosis. Repertoires were generated with immunoSEQ multiplex PCR, while TCRdb's copy carries only in-frame clones and drops some. The sample lists some 60,000 clones, approximately 90% occurring once. The specimen was peripheral blood, collected in the first trimester of pregnancy. Receptor source: a female donor in good health, enrolled as a control in a pregnancy study.

The chain joins TRBV29-1 to TRBJ1-2; maybe TRBD1 (5 bases). CDR1 SQVTM and CDR2 ANQGSEA come from the germline V gene. V lost 0 bases, J lost 3 bases, and 17 bases lay in between. This CDR3 region has 16 residues. CDR3 region: CSVEDRDSPGDYGYTF. The CDR3 DNA sequence: TGCAGCGTTGAAGATAGAGACAGCCCTGGAGACTATGGCTACACCTTC. Full variable domain (outside the CDR3, taken from reference TRBV29-1 and TRBJ1-2): SAVISQKPSRDICQRGTSLTIQCQVDSQVTMMFWYRQQPGQSLTLIATANQGSEATYESGFVIDKFPISRPNLTFSTLTVSNMSPEDSSIYLCSVEDRDSPGDYGYTFGSGTRLTVV.

CDR3 loop: CASSANRGPSDTQYF. CDR3 nucleotide sequence: TGTGCCAGCTCAGCGAACAGGGGCCCCTCGGATACGCAGTATTTT. The chain has TRBV18 and TRBJ2-3; 7 bases align to TRBD1. In germline, CDR1 is KGHSH, CDR2 LQKENI. The CDR3 extends over 15 amino acids. With 5 bases clipped from V and 6 bases from J, the junction kept 11 bases outside the gene matches. The whole variable domain, remainder taken from reference TRBV18 and TRBJ2-3, is NAGVMQNPRHLVRRRGQEARLRCSPMKGHSHVYWYRQLPEEGLKFMVYLQKENIIDESGMPKERFSAEFPKEGPSILRIQQVVRGDSAAYFCASSANRGPSDTQYFGPGTRLTVL.

V gene TRBV19 combines with J gene TRBJ2-1, with D possibly TRBD1 on 6 matching bases. The germline V gene encodes CDR1 LNHDA and CDR2 SQIVND (reference sequence). The CDR3 has 14 amino acids. The V end was cut by 5 bases, the J end by 2 bases, with 10 bases between. DNA of the CDR3: TGTGCCAGTAGTTGGGGGCAAGCCTACAATGAGCAGTTCTTC. Its protein product is CASSWGQAYNEQFF.

The J gene is TRBJ2-1, the V gene TRBV7-8, with D unresolved. The germline V gene encodes CDR1 SGHVS and CDR2 FQNEAQ. The CDR3 has 15 amino acids. Trimming removed 3 bases at V and 4 bases at J, with 13 bases between. CDR3 nucleotide sequence: TGTGCCAGCAGCTTTGGTGCAGGTTTATACAATGAGCAGTTCTTC. It specifies CASSFGAGLYNEQFF.

The CDR3 sequence is CASSSREGSSDTQYF. The DNA of the CDR3 is TGTGCCAGCAGTTCCCGGGAAGGTTCTTCAGATACGCAGTATTTT. V gene TRBV6-1 combines with J gene TRBJ2-3; tentative D call: TRBD2 (5 bases). Germline CDR1 is MNHNS and CDR2 is SASEGT. The length of the CDR3 is 15 residues. Trimming left V 5 bases short and J 4 bases short, with 16 bases between.

The chain employs TRBV6-1 and TRBJ1-4; no definite D call. Germline lookup yields CDR1 MNHNS and CDR2 SASEGT. V dropped 3 bases and J dropped 4 bases, with 12 bases sitting between them. CDR3 length: 15 residues. CDR3 coding DNA: TGTGCCAGCAGTGATTTTAGGAGGTTTAATGAAAAACTGTTTTTT. This translates into CASSDFRRFNEKLFF.

As to this clone: At one end the junction does not follow the germline gene, possibly because of a read error. This chain connects TRBV29-1 to TRBJ1-1; no reliable D call. This CDR3 has 11 residues. The germline V gene encodes CDR1 SQVTM and CDR2 ANQGSEA. CDR3 protein: CSIGLNTEAFF. CDR3 DNA: TGTTCAATCGGACTTAACACTGAAGCTTTCTTT.

The chain is built from TRBV11-2 and TRBJ2-1; D might be TRBD1 (5 bases). CDR3 length equals 14 residues. Trimming left V 3 bases short and J 5 bases short, with 11 bases between. CDR1 and CDR2 from the germline V gene are SGHAT and FQNNGV. In DNA, the CDR3 is TGTGCCAGCAGCTTCGGACCCAGGGACAATGAGCAGTTCTTC. It specifies CASSFGPRDNEQFF.

The chain is built from TRBV2 and TRBJ1-1; TRBD1 matches 8 bases. Trimming cost V 4 bases and J 1 base; bases outside gene matches: 2. The germline CDR1 and CDR2 sequences are SNHLY and FYNNEI. CDR3 size: 14 residues. CDR3 sequence (DNA): TGTGCCAGCAGTGCTCAGGGGGCGAACACTGAAGCTTTCTTT. The encoded protein is CASSAQGANTEAFF.

The rearrangement joins TRBV13 to TRBJ1-4; D call uncertain. Per germline, CDR1 PRHDT and CDR2 FYEKMQ (reference sequence). The CDR3 runs 19 residues. Trimming stripped 0 bases from V and 0 bases from J, with 17 bases between. Here the CDR3 reads CASSLGLHNLGATNEKLFF. The CDR3 DNA is TGTGCCAGCAGCTTAGGCCTTCACAATCTAGGAGCAACTAATGAAAAACTGTTTTTT.

V gene TRBV6-5 combines with J gene TRBJ2-2; 8 nucleotides line up with TRBD1. Germline V gene sequence: CDR1 MNHEY, CDR2 SVGAGI. The CDR3 sequence is 16 residues long. After removal of 3 bases from V and 6 bases from J, the junction contained 9 bases not matched to a gene. The CDR3 DNA reads as TGTGCCAGCAGTTATAAGACAGGGGCGGGTTCCGGGGAGCTGTTTTTT. Its protein product is CASSYKTGAGSGELFF.

Only one count was recorded for this clone. The chain uses TRBV7-9 and TRBJ2-3; a possible D gene is TRBD2 (8 bases). This CDR3 is built from 16 residues. Germline V CDR1 and CDR2: SEHNR, FQNEAQ (reference sequence). V shed 7 bases and J shed 1 base, with 18 bases lying between them. In DNA, the CDR3 is TGTGCCAGCACCAATAGCGGGACAGAGCGCACAGATACGCAGTATTTT. It specifies CASTNSGTERTDTQYF. Full variable domain (missing parts from reference TRBV7-9 and TRBJ2-3): DTGVSQNPRHKITKRGQNVTFRCDPISEHNRLYWYRQTLGQGPEFLTYFQNEAQLEKSRLLSDRFSAERPKGSFSTLEIQRTEQGDSAMYLCASTNSGTERTDTQYFGPGTRLTVL.

The chain combines TRBV11-3 with TRBJ2-1; TRBD2 agrees at 9 bases. Germline V CDR1 and CDR2: SGHNT, YENEEA. V shed 0 bases, J shed 7 bases, and the junction held 7 bases outside the gene matches. This CDR3 is 16 amino acids long. The DNA for the CDR3 is TGTGCCAGCAGCTTAGATGGTAGTAGCGGGAGTAATGAGCAGTTCTTC. It encodes CASSLDGSSGSNEQFF.

The rearrangement joins TRBV27 to TRBJ1-1, with 9 positions matching TRBD1. J gave up 8 bases and V 5 bases, and 6 bases lay outside the gene matches. Looked up from germline, CDR1 is MNHEY and CDR2 is SMNVEV (reference sequence). The CDR3 length is 13 residues. CDR3 region: CASSRRQGVEAFF. CDR3 DNA sequence: TGTGCCAGCAGTCGCAGACAGGGGGTCGAAGCTTTCTTT.

This chain uses TRBV6-5 with TRBJ2-1, with a possible D match to TRBD2 (5 bases). The CDR3 is 15 amino acids. From germline, CDR1 is MNHEY and CDR2 SVGAGI. Trimming cost V 2 bases and J 4 bases, with 12 bases left between them. CDR3 in amino acids: CASSYATGNYNEQFF. CDR3 nucleotides: TGTGCCAGCAGTTACGCAACGGGGAATTACAATGAGCAGTTCTTC.

The V and J genes are TRBV23-1 and TRBJ2-7, with 7 bases aligning to TRBD1. Being an ORF, TRBV23-1 has a function that is uncertain. Losses at the gene ends were 0 bases for V and 7 bases for J; bases not matched to a gene: 6. The CDR3 runs 14 residues. The CDR3 region is CASSQSRTGGEQYF. CDR3 nucleotides: TGCGCCAGCAGTCAATCACGGACAGGTGGAGAGCAGTACTTC.

The J gene is TRBJ2-1, the V gene TRBV4-1; 8 bases agree with TRBD1. Germline-derived CDR1 and CDR2 are MGHRA and YSYEKL. V shed 3 bases, J shed 0 bases, and the junction held 1 base outside the gene matches. The CDR3 is 15 amino acids. The CDR3 region is CASSQGTGSYNEQFF. The CDR3 DNA reads TGCGCCAGCAGCCAGGGGACAGGCTCCTACAATGAGCAGTTCTTC.

The chain is built from TRBV19 and TRBJ1-5; maybe TRBD1 (6 bases). This CDR3 is 17 amino acids long. The germline CDR1 and CDR2 sequences are LNHDA and SQIVND (reference sequence). V gave up 5 bases and J gave up 0 bases, with 17 bases separating them. The CDR3 sequence: CASSVDSIYYSNQPQHF. In DNA, the CDR3 is TGTGCCAGTAGTGTGGACAGTATCTATTATAGCAATCAGCCCCAGCATTTT.

This chain uses TRBV4-1 with TRBJ2-2, with 8 bases identical to TRBD1. The V gene end was trimmed by 4 bases and the J gene end by 5 bases; junction bases not matched to a gene: 9. Germline V gives CDR1 MGHRA, CDR2 YSYEKL. CDR3 length equals 16 residues. As DNA, the CDR3 is TGCGCCAGCAGCCGCGTCAGGGGGCGAGGGACCGGGGAGCTGTTTTTT. As protein: CASSRVRGRGTGELFF.

As DNA, the CDR3 is TGCGCCAGCAGCCAACAGGGTTCGTCCTACAATGAGCAGTTCTTC. Its protein product is CASSQQGSSYNEQFF. V usage is TRBV4-1 and J usage is TRBJ2-1; the D gene is possibly TRBD1 (5 bases). This CDR3 is built from 15 residues. CDR1 and CDR2 (germline): MGHRA, YSYEKL. Trimming removed 2 bases at V and 1 base at J, with 9 bases between.

The chain links TRBV19 to TRBJ1-2; no reliable D call. Trimming removed 8 bases from V and 0 bases from J, with 16 bases in between. This CDR3 has 15 amino acids. The germline CDR1 and CDR2 sequences are LNHDA and SQIVND (reference sequence). The CDR3 spells CASDQVAHPNYGYTF. CDR3 DNA sequence: TGTGCCAGTGACCAGGTCGCCCACCCTAACTATGGCTACACCTTC.

V and J are TRBV4-1 and TRBJ2-7; 7 bases agree with TRBD1. Germline CDR1 and CDR2: MGHRA and YSYEKL. The CDR3 consists of 17 residues. The J segment lost 2 bases and the V segment lost 4 bases, leaving 14 bases of the junction unmatched. CDR3 sequence (DNA): TGCGCCAGCAGCCGAGACCCCCGGGACAGCCTTCCCTACGAGCAGTACTTC. It yields the protein CASSRDPRDSLPYEQYF.

This CDR3 reads CASSPQGTAYGYTF. The CDR3 DNA follows: TGTGCCAGTAGCCCCCAGGGGACAGCGTATGGCTACACCTTC. The rearrangement uses TRBV19 and TRBJ1-2; TRBD1 agrees at 7 bases. This CDR3 contains 14 residues. With V trimmed by 6 bases and J by 5 bases, 9 bases remained unmatched. CDR1 and CDR2 (germline): LNHDA, SQIVND (reference sequence).

As for this clone: The junction departs from the called germline gene at one end, perhaps through a read error. This chain connects TRBV7-7 to TRBJ2-5, with 9 bases identical to TRBD2. Germline V gene lookup returns CDR1 SSHAT and CDR2 FNYEAQ (reference sequence). The CDR3 length is 16 residues. CDR3 sequence reads: CASSLVGSGGAETQYF. The CDR3 region has the DNA TGTGCTAGCAGCTTAGTCGGTAGCGGGGGTGCAGAGACCCAGTACTTC.

CDR3 DNA: TGTGCCAGCAGCCTCGGACTAGCGGGGATGGAGACCCAGTACTTC. Its translation is CASSLGLAGMETQYF. The chain combines TRBV9 with TRBJ2-5, with 12 positions matching TRBD2. V lost 4 bases, J lost 5 bases, and 6 bases stayed unmatched. Germline assignment: CDR1 SGDLS and CDR2 YYNGEE. The CDR3 is 15 amino acids.

The rearrangement uses TRBV19 and TRBJ1-5; D is undetermined. This CDR3 contains 15 residues. Germline V gives CDR1 LNHDA, CDR2 SQIVND (reference sequence). Trimming took off 2 bases at V and 1 base at J, with 9 bases between the two ends. The CDR3: CASSISSGSNQPQHF. The CDR3 nucleotides read TGTGCCAGTAGTATATCATCAGGCAGCAATCAGCCCCAGCATTTT.

V gene TRBV15 combines with J gene TRBJ1-4; D unresolved. Germline loops: CDR1 LNHNV, CDR2 YYDKDF (reference sequence). This CDR3 has 15 amino acids. Deletions cut 3 bases from V and 4 bases from J, with 12 bases between. The CDR3 sequence is CATSRAGEFNEKLFF. DNA of the CDR3: TGTGCCACCAGCAGGGCTGGAGAGTTTAATGAAAAACTGTTTTTT.

V is TRBV4-1 and J is TRBJ1-1; D unresolved. Germline CDR1 MGHRA, CDR2 YSYEKL. The CDR3 extends over 13 amino acids. V lost 2 bases, J lost 6 bases, and 10 bases lay in between. The CDR3 sequence: CASSQIEDSEAFF. The CDR3 coding sequence is TGCGCCAGCAGCCAAATCGAGGACTCTGAAGCTTTCTTT.